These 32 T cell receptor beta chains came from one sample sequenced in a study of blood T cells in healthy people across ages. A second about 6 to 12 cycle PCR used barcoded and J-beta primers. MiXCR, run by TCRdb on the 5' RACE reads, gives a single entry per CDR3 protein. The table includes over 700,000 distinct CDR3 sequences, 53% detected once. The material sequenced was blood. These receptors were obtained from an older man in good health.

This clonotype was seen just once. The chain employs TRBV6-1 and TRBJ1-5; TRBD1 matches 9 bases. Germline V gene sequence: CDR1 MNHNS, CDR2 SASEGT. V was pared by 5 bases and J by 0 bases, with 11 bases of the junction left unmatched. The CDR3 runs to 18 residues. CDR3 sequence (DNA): TGTGCCAGCAGTACACACCGACAGGGGGTTGGTAGCAATCAGCCCCAGCATTTT. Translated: CASSTHRQGVGSNQPQHF.

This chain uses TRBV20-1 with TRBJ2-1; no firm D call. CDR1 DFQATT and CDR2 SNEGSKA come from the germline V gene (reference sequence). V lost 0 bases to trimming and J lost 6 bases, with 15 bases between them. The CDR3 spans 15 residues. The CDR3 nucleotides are TGCAGTGCTAGAGACCCCCAAGGTAGCCCCAATGAGCAGTTCTTC. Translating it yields CSARDPQGSPNEQFF.

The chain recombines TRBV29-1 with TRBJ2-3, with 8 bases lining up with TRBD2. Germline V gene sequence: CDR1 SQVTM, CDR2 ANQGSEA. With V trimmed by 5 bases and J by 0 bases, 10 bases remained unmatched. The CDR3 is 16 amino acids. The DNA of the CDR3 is TGCAGCGTTTGGTTCGGGGGGGCTAAGAGCACAGATACGCAGTATTTT. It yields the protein CSVWFGGAKSTDTQYF.

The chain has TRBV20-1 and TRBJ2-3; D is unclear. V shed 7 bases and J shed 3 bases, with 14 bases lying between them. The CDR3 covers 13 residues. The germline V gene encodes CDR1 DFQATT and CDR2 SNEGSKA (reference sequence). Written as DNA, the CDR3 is TGCAGTGAGCATAAACCAAGGACAGATACGCAGTATTTT. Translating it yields CSEHKPRTDTQYF.

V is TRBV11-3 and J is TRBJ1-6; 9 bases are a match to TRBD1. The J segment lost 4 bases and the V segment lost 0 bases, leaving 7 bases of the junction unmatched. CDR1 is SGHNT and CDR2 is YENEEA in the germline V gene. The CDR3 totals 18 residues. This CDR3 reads CASSLDRGTGTYNSPLHF. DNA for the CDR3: TGTGCCAGCAGCTTAGATCGTGGGACAGGGACGTATAATTCACCCCTCCACTTT.

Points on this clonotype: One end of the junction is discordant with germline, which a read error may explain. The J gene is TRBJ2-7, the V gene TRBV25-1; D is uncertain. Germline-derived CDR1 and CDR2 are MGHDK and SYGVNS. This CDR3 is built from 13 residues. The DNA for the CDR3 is TGTGCCGGCAGTGAACCGGCTCTCGGGGAGCAGTACTTC. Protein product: CAGSEPALGEQYF.

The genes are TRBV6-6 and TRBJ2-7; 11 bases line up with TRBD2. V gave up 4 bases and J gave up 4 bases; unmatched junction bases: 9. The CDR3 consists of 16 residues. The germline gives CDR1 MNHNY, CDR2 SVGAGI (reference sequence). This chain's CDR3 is CASSFPIGTSGYEQYF. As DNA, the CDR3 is TGTGCCAGCAGTTTCCCGATCGGGACTAGCGGTTACGAGCAGTACTTC.

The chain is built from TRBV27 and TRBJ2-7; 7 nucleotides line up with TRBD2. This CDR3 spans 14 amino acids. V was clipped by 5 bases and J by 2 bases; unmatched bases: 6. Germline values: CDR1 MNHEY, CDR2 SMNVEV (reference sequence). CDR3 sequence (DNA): TGTGCCAGCAGTATAGCGGGCCGTACCTACGAGCAGTACTTC. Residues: CASSIAGRTYEQYF.

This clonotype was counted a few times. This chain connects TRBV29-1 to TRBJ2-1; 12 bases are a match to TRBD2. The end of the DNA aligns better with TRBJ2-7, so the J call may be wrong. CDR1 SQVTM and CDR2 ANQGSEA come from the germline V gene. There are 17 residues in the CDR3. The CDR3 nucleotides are TGCAGCGTCCTGGGACTAGCGGGCCATAGCTCCTACAATGAGCAGTACTTC. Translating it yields CSVLGLAGHSSYNEQYF.

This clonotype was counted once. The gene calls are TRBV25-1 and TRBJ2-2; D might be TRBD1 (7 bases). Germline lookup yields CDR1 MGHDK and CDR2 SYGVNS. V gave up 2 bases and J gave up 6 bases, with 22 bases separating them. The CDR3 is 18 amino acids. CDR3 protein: CASSERREGGTLPGELFF. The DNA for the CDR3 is TGTGCCAGCAGTGAAAGGCGGGAAGGGGGCACCTTGCCCGGGGAGCTGTTTTTT.

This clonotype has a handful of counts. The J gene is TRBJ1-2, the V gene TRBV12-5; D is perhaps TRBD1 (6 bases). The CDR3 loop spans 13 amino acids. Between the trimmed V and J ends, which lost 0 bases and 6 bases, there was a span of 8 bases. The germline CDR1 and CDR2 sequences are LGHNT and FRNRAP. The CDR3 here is CASGLVGGNGYTF. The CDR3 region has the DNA TGTGCTAGTGGTTTGGTAGGGGGAAATGGCTACACCTTC.

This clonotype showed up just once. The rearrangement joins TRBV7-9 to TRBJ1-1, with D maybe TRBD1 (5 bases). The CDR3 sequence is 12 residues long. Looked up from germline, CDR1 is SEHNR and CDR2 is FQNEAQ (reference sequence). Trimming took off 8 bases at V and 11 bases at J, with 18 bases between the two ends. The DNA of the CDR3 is TGTGCCAGCTCCGGGACGGAGGTTGGGGCTTTCTTT. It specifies CASSGTEVGAFF.

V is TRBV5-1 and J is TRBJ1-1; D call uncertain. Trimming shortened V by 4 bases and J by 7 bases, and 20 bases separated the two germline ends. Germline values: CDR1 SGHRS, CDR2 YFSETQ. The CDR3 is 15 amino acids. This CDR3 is CASSADLGGGGEAFF. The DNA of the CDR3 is TGCGCCAGCAGCGCCGACCTCGGTGGTGGTGGTGAAGCTTTCTTT.

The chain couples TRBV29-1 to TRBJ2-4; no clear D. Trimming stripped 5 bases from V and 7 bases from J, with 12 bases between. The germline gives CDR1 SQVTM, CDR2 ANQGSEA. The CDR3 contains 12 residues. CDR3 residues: CSVKNERNIQYF. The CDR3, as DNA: TGCAGCGTTAAAAATGAAAGGAACATTCAGTACTTC.

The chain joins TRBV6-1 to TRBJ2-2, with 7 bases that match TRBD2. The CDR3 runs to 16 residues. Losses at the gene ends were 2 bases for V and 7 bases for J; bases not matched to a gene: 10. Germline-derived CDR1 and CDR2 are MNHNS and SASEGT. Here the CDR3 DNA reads TGTGCCAGCAGTGAAATCTGGGGGAGGGCAATCGGGGAGCTGTTTTTT. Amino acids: CASSEIWGRAIGELFF.

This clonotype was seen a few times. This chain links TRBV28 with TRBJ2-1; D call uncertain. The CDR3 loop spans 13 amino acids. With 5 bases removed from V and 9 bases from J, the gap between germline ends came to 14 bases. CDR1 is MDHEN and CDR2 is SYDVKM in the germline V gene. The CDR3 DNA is TGTGCCAGCAGTGGGCGCCCCACACCTGAGCAGTTCTTC. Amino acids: CASSGRPTPEQFF.

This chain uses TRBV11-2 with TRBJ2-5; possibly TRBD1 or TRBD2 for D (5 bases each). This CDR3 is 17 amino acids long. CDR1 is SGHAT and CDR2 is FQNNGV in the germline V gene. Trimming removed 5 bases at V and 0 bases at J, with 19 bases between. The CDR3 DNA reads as TGTGCCAGCAGCCTAGGAGGAGCAGGGCACTACCAAGAGACCCAGTACTTC. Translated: CASSLGGAGHYQETQYF.

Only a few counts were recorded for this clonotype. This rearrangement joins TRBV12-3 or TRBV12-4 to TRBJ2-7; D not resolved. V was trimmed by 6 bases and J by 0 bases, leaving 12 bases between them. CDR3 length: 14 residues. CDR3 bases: TGTGCCAGCAGATATACACTGATCTCCTACGAGCAGTACTTC. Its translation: CASRYTLISYEQYF.

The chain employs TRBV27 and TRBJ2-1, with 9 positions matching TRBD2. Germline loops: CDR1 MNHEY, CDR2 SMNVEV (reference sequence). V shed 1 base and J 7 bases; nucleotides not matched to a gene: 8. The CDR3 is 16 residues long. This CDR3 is CASSLLGGRARNEQFF. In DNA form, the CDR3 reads TGTGCCAGCAGTTTATTGGGCGGGAGGGCCAGGAATGAGCAGTTCTTC.

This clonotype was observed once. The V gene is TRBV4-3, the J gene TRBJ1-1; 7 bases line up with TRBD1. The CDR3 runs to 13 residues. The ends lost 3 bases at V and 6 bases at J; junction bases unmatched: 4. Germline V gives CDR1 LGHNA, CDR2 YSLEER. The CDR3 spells CASSQPGGAEAFF. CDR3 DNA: TGCGCCAGCAGCCAGCCAGGGGGGGCTGAAGCTTTCTTT.

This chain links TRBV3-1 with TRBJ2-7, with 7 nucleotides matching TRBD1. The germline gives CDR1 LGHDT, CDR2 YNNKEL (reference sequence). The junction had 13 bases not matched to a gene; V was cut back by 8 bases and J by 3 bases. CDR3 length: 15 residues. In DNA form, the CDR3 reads TGTGCCAGCCGTGGGTCAGGGGGAACCCTCTACGAGCAGTACTTC. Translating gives CASRGSGGTLYEQYF.

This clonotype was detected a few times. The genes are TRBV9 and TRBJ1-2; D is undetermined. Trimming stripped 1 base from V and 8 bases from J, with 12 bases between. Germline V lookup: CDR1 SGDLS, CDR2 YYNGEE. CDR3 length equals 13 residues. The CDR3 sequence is CASSVLGIGGYTF. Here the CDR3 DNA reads TGTGCCAGCAGCGTACTTGGGATAGGGGGCTACACCTTC. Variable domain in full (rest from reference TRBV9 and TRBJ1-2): DSGVTQTPKHLITATGQRVTLRCSPRSGDLSVYWYQQSLDQGLQFLIQYYNGEERAKGNILERFSAQQFPDLHSELNLSSLELGDSALYFCASSVLGIGGYTFGSGTRLTVV.

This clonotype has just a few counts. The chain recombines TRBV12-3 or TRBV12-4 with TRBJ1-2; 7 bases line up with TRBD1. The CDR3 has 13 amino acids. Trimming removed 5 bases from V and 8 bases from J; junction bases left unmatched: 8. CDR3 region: CASSPRQGRGYTF. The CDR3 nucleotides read TGTGCCAGCAGTCCCCGACAGGGTCGAGGCTACACCTTC.

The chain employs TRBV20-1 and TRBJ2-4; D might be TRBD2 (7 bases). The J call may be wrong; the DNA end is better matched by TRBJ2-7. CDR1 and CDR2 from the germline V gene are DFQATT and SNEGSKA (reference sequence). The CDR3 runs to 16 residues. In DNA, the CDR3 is TGCAGTGCTAGAGATCTCGGGGGGCTTCAGACCTACGAGCAGTACTTC. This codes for CSARDLGGLQTYEQYF.

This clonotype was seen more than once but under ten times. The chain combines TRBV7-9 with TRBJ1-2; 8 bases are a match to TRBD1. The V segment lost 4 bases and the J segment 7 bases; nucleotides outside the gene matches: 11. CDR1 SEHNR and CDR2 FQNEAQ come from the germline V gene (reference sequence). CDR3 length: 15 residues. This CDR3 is CASSSTGTGGTGYTF. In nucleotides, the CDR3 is TGTGCCAGCAGCTCAACCGGGACAGGAGGGACTGGCTACACCTTC.

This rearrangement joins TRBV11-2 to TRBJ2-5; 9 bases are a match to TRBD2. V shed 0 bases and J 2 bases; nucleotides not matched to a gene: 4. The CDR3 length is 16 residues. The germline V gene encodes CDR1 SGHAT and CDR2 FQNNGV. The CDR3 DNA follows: TGTGCCAGCAGCTTAGAAGGGACTAGCAGACAAGAGACCCAGTACTTC. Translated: CASSLEGTSRQETQYF.

The chain's CDR3 is CASSLTGETPYEQYF. CDR3 sequence (DNA): TGCGCCAGCAGCTTGACAGGGGAGACCCCCTACGAGCAGTACTTC. The chain combines TRBV5-1 with TRBJ2-7; 7 bases align to TRBD1. The CDR3 consists of 15 residues. The V gene's germline CDR1 is SGHRS and CDR2 YFSETQ. After removal of 1 base from V and 2 bases from J, the junction contained 6 bases not matched to a gene. Combining the CDR3 with reference TRBV5-1 and TRBJ2-7 gives the whole variable domain KAGVTQTPRYLIKTRGQQVTLSCSPISGHRSVSWYQQTPGQGLQFLFEYFSETQRNKGNFPGRFSGRQFSNSRSEMNVSTLELGDSALYLCASSLTGETPYEQYFGPGTRLTVT.

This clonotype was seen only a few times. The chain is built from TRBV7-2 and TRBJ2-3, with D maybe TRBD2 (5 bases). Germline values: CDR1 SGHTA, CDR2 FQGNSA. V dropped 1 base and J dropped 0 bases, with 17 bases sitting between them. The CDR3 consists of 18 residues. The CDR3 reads CASSLVSRGQSSTDTQYF. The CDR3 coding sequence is TGTGCCAGCAGCTTAGTATCCCGCGGGCAGTCTAGCACAGATACGCAGTATTTT.

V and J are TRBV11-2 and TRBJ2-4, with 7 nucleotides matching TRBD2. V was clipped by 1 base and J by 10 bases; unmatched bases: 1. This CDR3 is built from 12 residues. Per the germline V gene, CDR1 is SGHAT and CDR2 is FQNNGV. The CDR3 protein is CASSLGGSIQYF. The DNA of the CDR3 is TGTGCCAGCAGCTTAGGCGGGAGTATTCAGTACTTC.

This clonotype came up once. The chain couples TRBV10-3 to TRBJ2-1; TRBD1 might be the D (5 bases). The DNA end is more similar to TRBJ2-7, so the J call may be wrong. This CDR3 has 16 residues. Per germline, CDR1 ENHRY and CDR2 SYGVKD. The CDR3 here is CAISDPDTRSYNEQYF. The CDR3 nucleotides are TGTGCCATCAGTGACCCGGACACCCGGTCCTACAATGAGCAGTACTTC.

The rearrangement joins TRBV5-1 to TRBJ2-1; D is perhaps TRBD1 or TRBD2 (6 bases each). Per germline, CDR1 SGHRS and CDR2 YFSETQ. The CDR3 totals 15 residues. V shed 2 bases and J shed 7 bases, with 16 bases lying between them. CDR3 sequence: CASSFVGGLGNEQFF. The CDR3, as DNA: TGCGCCAGCAGCTTTGTTGGGGGGCTTGGTAATGAGCAGTTCTTC. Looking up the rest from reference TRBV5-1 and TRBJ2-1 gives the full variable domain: KAGVTQTPRYLIKTRGQQVTLSCSPISGHRSVSWYQQTPGQGLQFLFEYFSETQRNKGNFPGRFSGRQFSNSRSEMNVSTLELGDSALYLCASSFVGGLGNEQFFGPGTRLTVL.

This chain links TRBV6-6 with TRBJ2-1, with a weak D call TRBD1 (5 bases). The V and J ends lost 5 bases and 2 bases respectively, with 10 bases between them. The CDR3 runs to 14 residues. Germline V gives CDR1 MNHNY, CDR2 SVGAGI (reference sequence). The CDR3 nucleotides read TGTGCCAGCAGTCAGGGTGGAACCTACAATGAGCAGTTCTTC. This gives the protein CASSQGGTYNEQFF.